Listed below are T cell receptor beta chains from one sample, sequenced in a study of neoadjuvant nivolumab and ipilimumab in lung cancer. Profiling relied on immunoSEQ multiplex PCR, and the TCRdb table lists in-frame clones only, not all of them. The table shows 6,000 to 8,500 clones, with around 80% occurring only once. Here the sequenced sample was tumor tissue, taken after neoadjuvant nivolumab, alone or with ipilimumab, at or shortly before surgery. These receptors were obtained from an adult with non-small cell lung cancer. Both conserved end residues are part of each CDR3. D genes are given only for firm matches. Rows give clone size only sometimes, using once, few, many, or a class for an expanded clone.

>TRBJ2-7|TRBD2|16|-|TRBV10-2
TGCGCCAGCAGCGGTTCTAGCGGGGGGCCTGGCTACGAGCAGTACTTC
CASSGSSGGPGYEQYF
>TRBJ2-7|TRBD2|17|few|TRBV4-1
TGCGCCAGCAGCCAAGAATCGGTGAGCGGGGGGGCCGACGAGCAGTACTTC
CASSQESVSGGADEQYF
>TRBJ2-1|TRBD2|15|-|TRBV6-1
TGTGCCAGCAGGGGAGCGGGCGGGGGCTACAATGAGCAGTTCTTC
CASRGAGGGYNEQFF
>TRBJ1-2|-|14|-|TRBV5-1
TGCGCCAGCAGCTCCGGACAGCTTAACTATGGCTACACCTTC
CASSSGQLNYGYTF
>TRBJ1-1|-|15|-|TRBV2
TGTGCCAGCAGTGTCCCGACAGGAGAGGACACTGAAGCTTTCTTT
CASSVPTGEDTEAFF
>TRBJ1-6|-|15|-|TRBV10-3
TGTGCCATCAGTGAGATCGGGGGTGCGGAATCACCCCTCCACTTT
CAISEIGGAESPLHF
>TRBJ1-6|-|15|-|TRBV9
TGTGCCAGCAGCGTAGGTCTCGGCGGGAATTCACCCCTCCACTTT
CASSVGLGGNSPLHF
>TRBJ2-2|-|16|-|TRBV29-1
TGCAGCGTTGGGGACCGCGAAAAAGGGAGTGCCGGGGAGCTGTTTTTT
CSVGDREKGSAGELFF
>TRBJ1-1|-|10|-|TRBV6-1
TGTGCCAGCAGTGATTATGGAGCTTTCTTT
CASSDYGAFF
>TRBJ2-7|-|15|-|TRBV18
TGTGCCAGCTCCCGACTGGGCGTCCCCGCCTACGAGCAGTACTTC
CASSRLGVPAYEQYF
>TRBJ1-6|TRBD1|15|-|TRBV6-5
TGTGCCAGCAGTTACGAGGGGGCGAAGAATTCACCCCTCCACTTT
CASSYEGAKNSPLHF